The 9 T cell receptor beta chains reported below all come from one sample, sequenced in a study of T-cell reconstitution after alpha-beta-depleted transplantation in children (dated by TCRdb to about 2016). The treatment or condition label here, explained by the study, means: allogeneic hematopoietic cell transplantation with graft depleted of TCRalphabeta T cells and CD19 B cells. The method was PCR. Sequencing used an Illumina HiSeq 2500. TCR library preparation used molecular barcoding, with unique molecular identifiers applied to normalize quantification of the TCRbeta repertoire. Using fastp trimming at Q25 and MiXCR clonotype assembly, TCRdb reanalyzed the public sequencing data and kept in-frame beta chains. Entries are consolidated by CDR3 protein sequence, retaining the most common genes and DNA. Counted in this sample were hundreds of thousands of distinct CDR3 sequences; 20% to 30% of them appeared once. The ten largest make up about 5% of the sample.

Material: PBMCs, mostly from graft donor cells, obtained 360 days after TCRalphabeta/CD19-depleted stem cell transplant. All receptors come from a female patient between 2 and 15 years old who had a stem cell transplant for congenital amegakaryocytic thrombocytopenia, so the T cells may come from the graft donor.

This clonotype was seen a handful of times. The chain is built from TRBV5-1 and TRBJ2-7; D is possibly TRBD1 (6 bases). The CDR3 length is 13 residues. V dropped 4 bases and J dropped 3 bases, with 11 bases sitting between them. CDR1 and CDR2 (germline): SGHRS, YFSETQ. The DNA for the CDR3 is TGCGCCAGCAGCCGAGACAGGTACTACGAGCAGTACTTC. It is translated as CASSRDRYYEQYF.

V and J are TRBV12-3 or TRBV12-4 and TRBJ2-5; no reliable D call. Deletions cut 5 bases from V and 1 base from J, with 20 bases between. This CDR3 has 17 amino acids. The DNA of the CDR3 is TGTGCCAGCAGTCGCCCTCAAAGGGCTACCCTCCAAGAGACCCAGTACTTC. Encoded protein: CASSRPQRATLQETQYF.

In DNA, the CDR3 is TGTGCCAGCTCACCTCCCCTAGGCGCAATGATGGAGACCCAGTACTTC. Translation gives CASSPPLGAMMETQYF. J is TRBJ2-5 and V is TRBV18; no definite D call. This CDR3 is built from 16 residues. Germline-derived CDR1 and CDR2 are KGHSH and LQKENI. Trimming cost V 3 bases and J 5 bases, with 19 bases left between them.

This clonotype was counted only a few times. Here the CDR3 DNA reads TGTGCCAGCAGCGACGTACCCGAGGACAGGAGTAATGGCTACACCTTC. Amino acids: CASSDVPEDRSNGYTF. The chain combines TRBV5-5 with TRBJ1-2; TRBD1 matches at 7 bases. Germline V gives CDR1 SGHKS, CDR2 YYEKEE (reference sequence). V was clipped by 4 bases and J by 6 bases; unmatched bases: 15. This CDR3 is built from 16 residues.

This clonotype was counted once. The chain joins TRBV3-1 to TRBJ1-2, with D hard to call. The germline V gene has CDR1 LGHDT and CDR2 YNNKEL (reference sequence). The V end was cut by 6 bases, the J end by 0 bases, with 23 bases between. CDR3 length: 18 amino acids. The CDR3, as DNA: TGTGCCAGCAGTCCCAGTTGGCTGTTTCAGGCAACTAACTATGGCTACACCTTC. This codes for CASSPSWLFQATNYGYTF. The whole variable domain, filled in from reference TRBV3-1 and TRBJ1-2, reads DTAVSQTPKYLVTQMGNDKSIKCEQNLGHDTMYWYKQDSKKFLKIMFSYNNKELIINETVPNRFSPKSPDKAHLNLHINSLELGDSAVYFCASSPSWLFQATNYGYTFGSGTRLTVV.

In its sample, this clonotype was seen a few times. The gene calls are TRBV28 and TRBJ2-2, with 7 bases aligning to TRBD1. Trimming at V came to 6 bases and at J to 0 bases, leaving 4 bases not matched to a gene. The CDR3 length is 15 residues. In germline, CDR1 is MDHEN, CDR2 SYDVKM. The CDR3: CASRLGTANTGELFF. The CDR3 DNA reads TGTGCCAGCAGGCTTGGGACAGCGAACACCGGGGAGCTGTTTTTT.

The CDR3 loop reads CSAIGTDYYEQYF. DNA for the CDR3: TGCAGTGCTATCGGGACAGATTACTACGAGCAGTACTTC. The chain links TRBV20-1 to TRBJ2-7, with 7 positions matching TRBD1. Germline CDR1 DFQATT, CDR2 SNEGSKA (reference sequence). The CDR3 spans 13 residues. The V and J ends lost 4 bases and 3 bases, in that order; junction bases with no gene match: 6.

In this sample, this clonotype turned up many times. Mismatch with germline at one junction end may stem from a read error. V gene TRBV4-1 combines with J gene TRBJ1-1; 7 bases match TRBD1. The CDR3 loop spans 13 amino acids. Germline CDR1 reads MGHRA; CDR2 reads YSYEKL. CDR3 loop: CASSQGLGTEAFF. The CDR3 nucleotides are TGTGCCAGCTCACAGGGGTTAGGGACTGAAGCTTTCTTT.

The chain joins TRBV20-1 to TRBJ2-7, with TRBD2 matching 9 bases. This CDR3 comprises 15 residues. The V gene end was trimmed by 6 bases and the J gene end by 4 bases; junction bases not matched to a gene: 13. From germline, CDR1 is DFQATT and CDR2 SNEGSKA (reference sequence). The CDR3 protein is CSARRRGGFGYEQYF. DNA for the CDR3: TGCAGTGCCAGAAGGCGGGGGGGCTTTGGATACGAGCAGTACTTC.